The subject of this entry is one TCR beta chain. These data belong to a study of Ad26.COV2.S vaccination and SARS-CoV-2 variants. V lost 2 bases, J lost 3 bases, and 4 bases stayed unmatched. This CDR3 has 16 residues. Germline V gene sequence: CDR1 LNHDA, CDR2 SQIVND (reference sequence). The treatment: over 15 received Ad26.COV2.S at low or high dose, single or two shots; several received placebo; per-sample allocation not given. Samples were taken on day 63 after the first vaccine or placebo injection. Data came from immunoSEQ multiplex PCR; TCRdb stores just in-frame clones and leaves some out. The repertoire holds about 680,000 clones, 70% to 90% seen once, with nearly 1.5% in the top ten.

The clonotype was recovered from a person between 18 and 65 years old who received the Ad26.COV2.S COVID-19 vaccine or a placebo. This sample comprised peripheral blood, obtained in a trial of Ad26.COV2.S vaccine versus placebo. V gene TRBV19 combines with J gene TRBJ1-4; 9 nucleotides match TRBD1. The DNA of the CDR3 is TGTGCCAGTAGTATACCCGGACAGGGGCCTAATGAAAAACTGTTTTTT. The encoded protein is CASSIPGQGPNEKLFF.